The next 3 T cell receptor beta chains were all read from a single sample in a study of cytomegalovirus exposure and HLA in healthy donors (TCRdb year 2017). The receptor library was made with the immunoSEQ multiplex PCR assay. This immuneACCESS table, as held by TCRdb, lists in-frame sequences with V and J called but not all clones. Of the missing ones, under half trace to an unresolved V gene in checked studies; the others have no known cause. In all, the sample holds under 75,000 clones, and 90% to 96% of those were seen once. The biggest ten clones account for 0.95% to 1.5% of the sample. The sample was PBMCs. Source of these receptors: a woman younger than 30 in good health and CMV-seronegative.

CDR3 in amino acids: CASSLVIDRVVNEQFF. CDR3 coding DNA: TGCGCCAGCAGCTTGGTTATCGACAGGGTGGTAAATGAGCAGTTCTTC. The gene calls are TRBV5-1 and TRBJ2-1, with 7 bases lining up with TRBD1. V shed 0 bases, J shed 7 bases, and the junction held 10 bases outside the gene matches. The length of the CDR3 is 16 residues. Germline CDR1 reads SGHRS; CDR2 reads YFSETQ.

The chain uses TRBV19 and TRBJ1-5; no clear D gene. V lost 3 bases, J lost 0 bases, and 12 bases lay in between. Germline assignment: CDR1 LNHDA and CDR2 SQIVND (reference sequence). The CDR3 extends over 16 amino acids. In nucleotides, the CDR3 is TGTGCCAGTAGTATCTTCGCAGGTTATAGCAATCAGCCCCAGCATTTT. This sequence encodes CASSIFAGYSNQPQHF.

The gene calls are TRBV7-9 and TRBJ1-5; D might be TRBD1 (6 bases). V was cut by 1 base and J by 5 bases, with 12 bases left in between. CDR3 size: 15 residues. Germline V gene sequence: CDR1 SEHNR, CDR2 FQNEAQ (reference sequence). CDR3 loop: CASSLGTARDQPQHF. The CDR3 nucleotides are TGTGCCAGCAGCTTAGGGACAGCTCGAGATCAGCCCCAGCATTTT.